Each of the 8 T cell receptor beta chains below was sequenced from the same sample in a study of neurological immune-mediated disorders. TCRdb passed the 5' RACE reads through MiXCR, listing each CDR3 protein once. The repertoire holds approximately 36,000 distinct CDR3 sequences, with 8.5% to 14% as singletons. Time point denoted: technical triplicate 1. Input material: PBMCs. The receptor set was obtained from a man in his 60s with HTLV-1-associated myelopathy (HAM/TSP).

This clonotype has a count of ten or more. The genes are TRBV7-9 and TRBJ1-4; tentative D call: TRBD1 (5 bases). The CDR3 length is 15 residues. Trimming left V 0 bases short and J 10 bases short, with 15 bases between. Germline assignment: CDR1 SEHNR and CDR2 FQNEAQ (reference sequence). CDR3 DNA: TGTGCCAGCAGCTTAGCTACTGGACACGGCGGAAAACTGTTTTTT. This encodes CASSLATGHGGKLFF.

This clonotype was observed many times. The chain carries TRBV27 and TRBJ2-7; D not resolved. The CDR3 extends over 14 amino acids. V lost 3 bases and J 2 bases, leaving 11 bases between the germline ends. Germline values: CDR1 MNHEY, CDR2 SMNVEV (reference sequence). CDR3 protein: CASSFGDGPYEQYF. The CDR3 DNA sequence: TGTGCCAGCAGTTTTGGAGACGGACCCTACGAGCAGTACTTC.

In this sample, this clonotype turned up many times. The chain links TRBV5-1 to TRBJ2-7, with a possible D match to TRBD1 (5 bases). Germline CDR1 SGHRS, CDR2 YFSETQ. The CDR3 covers 17 residues. Trimming removed 3 bases at V and 2 bases at J, with 21 bases between. CDR3 nucleotides: TGCGCCAGCAGCTCACAGGAACGCGCTACTGGGCCCTACGAGCAGTACTTC. Translated, it gives CASSSQERATGPYEQYF.

This clonotype was seen repeatedly, ten times or more. The rearrangement joins TRBV6-5 to TRBJ1-1; no reliable D call. This CDR3 has 13 amino acids. Germline values: CDR1 MNHEY, CDR2 SVGAGI. Trimming took 2 bases from V and 2 from J, leaving 6 bases between them. CDR3 coding DNA: TGTGCCAGCAGTTACGGGAGAAACACTGAAGCTTTCTTT. Protein sequence: CASSYGRNTEAFF.

On this clonotype: A single base separates this from a much larger clone, so it may be a read error. This chain links TRBV5-6 with TRBJ2-7, with D possibly called TRBD1 or TRBD2 (7 bases each). CDR1 is SGHDT, CDR2 YYEEEE, per germline. The CDR3 sequence is 14 residues long. The CDR3: CARSIRQGGGEQYF. As DNA, the CDR3 is TGTGCCCGCAGCATACGACAGGGCGGGGGCGAGCAGTACTTC. The whole variable domain, remainder taken from reference TRBV5-6 and TRBJ2-7, is DAGVTQSPTHLIKTRGQQVTLRCSPKSGHDTVSWYQQALGQGPQFIFQYYEEEERQRGNFPDRFSGHQFPNYSSELNVNALLLGDSALYLCARSIRQGGGEQYFGPGTRLTVT.

This clonotype was seen at least ten times. The genes are TRBV29-1 and TRBJ1-2; the D is unclear. The CDR3 totals 9 residues. Trimming stripped 2 bases from V and 13 bases from J, with 8 bases between. Germline CDR1 is SQVTM and CDR2 is ANQGSEA. The CDR3 bases are TGCAGCGTTGAACCTGATTTCACCTTC. As protein: CSVEPDFTF. Full variable domain (outside the CDR3, taken from reference TRBV29-1 and TRBJ1-2): SAVISQKPSRDICQRGTSLTIQCQVDSQVTMMFWYRQQPGQSLTLIATANQGSEATYESGFVIDKFPISRPNLTFSTLTVSNMSPEDSSIYLCSVEPDFTFGSGTRLTVV.

This clonotype appeared many times. The chain is built from TRBV12-3 or TRBV12-4 and TRBJ2-7; 7 bases are shared with TRBD1. The CDR3 consists of 14 residues. Trimming took 5 bases from V and 3 from J; bases not matched to a gene: 7. The CDR3 loop reads CASSLGTANYEQYF. The DNA for the CDR3 is TGTGCCAGCAGTCTAGGGACAGCAAACTACGAGCAGTACTTC.

This clonotype was counted ten times or more. This rearrangement joins TRBV5-1 to TRBJ1-2, with D possibly TRBD1 on 5 matching bases. V lost 1 base and J lost 6, with 10 bases in between. This CDR3 contains 13 residues. Germline assignment: CDR1 SGHRS and CDR2 YFSETQ. CDR3 in DNA: TGCGCCAGCAGCTTGTTAGGGGCGGATGGCTACACCTTC. It specifies CASSLLGADGYTF.